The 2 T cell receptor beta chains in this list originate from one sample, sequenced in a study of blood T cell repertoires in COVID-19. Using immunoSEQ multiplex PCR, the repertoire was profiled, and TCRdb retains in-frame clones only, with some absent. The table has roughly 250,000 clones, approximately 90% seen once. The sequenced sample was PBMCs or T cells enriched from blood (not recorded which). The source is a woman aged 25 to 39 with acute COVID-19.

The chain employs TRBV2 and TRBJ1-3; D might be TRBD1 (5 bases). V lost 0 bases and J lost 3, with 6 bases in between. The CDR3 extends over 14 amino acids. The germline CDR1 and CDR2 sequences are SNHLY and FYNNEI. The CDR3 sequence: CASSEATVGNTIYF. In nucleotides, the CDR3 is TGTGCCAGCAGTGAAGCGACAGTTGGAAACACCATATATTTT.

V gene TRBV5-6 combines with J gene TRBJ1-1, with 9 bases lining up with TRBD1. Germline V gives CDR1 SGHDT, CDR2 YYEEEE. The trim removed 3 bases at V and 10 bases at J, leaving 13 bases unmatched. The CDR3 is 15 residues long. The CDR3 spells CASSSYRTGEETAFF. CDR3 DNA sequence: TGTGCCAGCAGCTCGTATCGGACAGGGGAGGAGACAGCTTTCTTT.